This T cell receptor beta chain was retrieved from a study of blood T cell repertoires in COVID-19. The CDR3 consists of 14 residues. CDR1 and CDR2 from the germline V gene are MNHEY and SVGEGT. V was pared by 6 bases and J by 7 bases, with 8 bases of the junction left unmatched. Original methodology: Estimated nucleated cell counts came from reference gene primer amplification. Assay used: immunoSEQ multiplex PCR; TCRdb lists only in-frame clones, some missing. The DNA was the basis for D and trimming; V, J and clone size are from that table. The profile shows about 180,000 clones, about 88% of them singletons. This clone showed up many times. Those who participated ranged in age from roughly 18 to 100 years and resided in under 25 US areas.

Input material: PBMCs or T cells enriched from blood (not recorded which). The chain couples TRBV6-2 or TRBV6-3 to TRBJ2-1; 8 bases match TRBD2. The clonotype comes from a woman in her thirties or forties with acute COVID-19. CDR3 in DNA: TGTGCCAGCAGCCAGGGACTAGAGGCTAATGAGCAGTTCTTC. Its translation: CASSQGLEANEQFF.